The TCR beta chain under discussion was sequenced for a study of OX40 agonist ivuxolimab in advanced cancers. Study-wide background: The study treated patients with ivuxolimab, an agonistic anti-OX40 (CD134) antibody. Hepatocellular carcinoma, melanoma, renal cell or head and neck cancer occurred in dose-escalation patients. From 23 to 79 years was the age range, with a mean of around 60 years, and over 70% were male.

Germline CDR1 LNHDA, CDR2 SQIVND (reference sequence). V lost 3 bases, J lost 3 bases, and 11 bases stayed unmatched. The CDR3 runs 16 residues. Here immunoSEQ multiplex PCR was the method, and the copy in TCRdb shows in-frame clones only, minus some. The profile shows about 84,000 clones, about 80% of them singletons. This material consisted of CD4+ or CD8+ T cells sorted from blood, taken in a trial of the OX40 agonist ivuxolimab. The clonotype was recovered from an adult with an advanced solid tumor such as melanoma, head and neck, liver or kidney cancer. J is TRBJ2-7 and V is TRBV19; 7 bases are a match to TRBD2. The CDR3 DNA sequence: TGTGCCAGTAGTATCAGGTCTAGCGGAATGTACTACGAGCAGTACTTC. Its protein is CASSIRSSGMYYEQYF.